This T cell receptor (beta chain) was captured in a study of CXCR3-negative and CXCR3-positive naive CD8 T cells. Regarding the study as a whole: Across naive subsets, surface CD5 expression was comparable, and TCR strength was inferred from properties of the TRB CDR3.

With UMI labels, 5' RACE was used to prepare the TRB cDNA libraries. Reprocessing the 5' RACE reads, TCRdb reports a single entry for every CDR3 protein and omits DNA. Its listing shows about 38,000 distinct CDR3 sequences. The CDR3 sequence is 13 residues long. Per the germline V gene, CDR1 is SGHTA and CDR2 is FQGNSA. To note about this clonotype: Its target is not known.

The specimen sequenced was memory CD8+ T cells from blood. This receptor was taken from a human donor in good health. Some clones in this sample may be carry-over from other donors' samples. This chain links TRBV7-2 with TRBJ2-5. Here the CDR3 reads CASSLGSEETQYF. The variable domain in full, with the rest retrieved from reference TRBV7-2 and TRBJ2-5, is GAGVSQSPSNKVTEKGKDVELRCDPISGHTALYWYRQSLGQGLEFLIYFQGNSAPDKSGLPSDRFSAERTGGSVSTLTIQRTQQEDSAVYLCASSLGSEETQYFGPGTRLLVL.